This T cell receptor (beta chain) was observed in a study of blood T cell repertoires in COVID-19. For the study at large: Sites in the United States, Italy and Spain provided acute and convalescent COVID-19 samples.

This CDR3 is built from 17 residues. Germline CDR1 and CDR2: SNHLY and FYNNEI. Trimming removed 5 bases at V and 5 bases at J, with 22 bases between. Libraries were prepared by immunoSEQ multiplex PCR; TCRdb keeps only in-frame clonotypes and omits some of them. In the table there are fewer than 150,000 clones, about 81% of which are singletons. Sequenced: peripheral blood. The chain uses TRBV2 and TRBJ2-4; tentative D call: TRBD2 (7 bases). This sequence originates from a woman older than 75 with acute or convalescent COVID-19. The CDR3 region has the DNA TGTGCCAGCAGTTTCGAGCGGGACGGGGGCTCGGAAAACATTCAGTACTTC. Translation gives CASSFERDGGSENIQYF.